The rows below give T cell receptor beta chains drawn from one sample of a study of quantifying T cell responses using KT2 cells. MiXCR was run by TCRdb on the UMI-ligation and nested PCR reads, yielding one entry per CDR3 protein. The sample consists of approximately 60,000 distinct CDR3 sequences, about 12% of them appearing once. Specimen: PBMCs spiked with cells of the T cell clone KT2. The origin of the receptors is a human donor. Both conserved end residues are part of each CDR3. Each record gives: CDR3 protein, CDR3 DNA, V gene, clone size, D gene, J gene. The D gene is left open where the match is weak. A clone size is listed for some rows: how often the clone was seen (once, few, many), or a class if it is expanded.

CASSSNDRRKTFF	TGTGCCAGCAGTTCGAACGACAGAAGAAAAACGTTCTTC	TRBV7-9	few	-	TRBJ2-1
CASVAGSFYGYTF	TGTGCCAGCGTTGCGGGCAGCTTCTATGGCTACACCTTC	TRBV7-9	-	-	TRBJ1-2
CASSLRLAGTLGELFF	TGTGCCAGCAGCCTGAGACTAGCGGGTACCCTCGGGGAGCTGTTTTTT	TRBV5-6	few	TRBD2	TRBJ2-2
CASKSDGLSELFF	TGTGCCAGCAAGAGTGACGGGCTGTCGGAGCTGTTTTTT	TRBV12-3/TRBV12-4	few	-	TRBJ2-2
CASSQGLAGASTGEQYF	TGCGCCAGCAGCCAAGGACTAGCGGGAGCGTCTACGGGCGAGCAGTACTTC	TRBV4-3	few	TRBD2	TRBJ2-7
CASSDREAYGYTF	TGTGCCAGTTCGGACAGGGAGGCCTATGGCTACACCTTC	TRBV6-2/TRBV6-3	few	TRBD1	TRBJ1-2
CASSYPGWKRETQYF	TGTGCCAGCAGTTACCCCGGGTGGAAGCGGGAGACCCAGTACTTC	TRBV6-5	-	-	TRBJ2-5
CASSRIAGGPLHEQFF	TGTGCCAGCAGTCGAATAGCGGGAGGGCCGCTTCATGAGCAGTTCTTC	TRBV12-3/TRBV12-4	few	TRBD2	TRBJ2-1
CASTPTGGGEKLFF	TGTGCCAGCACTCCTACAGGAGGGGGTGAAAAACTGTTTTTT	TRBV12-3/TRBV12-4	few	-	TRBJ1-4
CASSLGKDGYPLEKLFF	TGTGCCAGCAGCTTAGGGAAAGACGGCTACCCCTTAGAAAAACTGTTTTTT	TRBV7-8	-	-	TRBJ1-4
CASSPTGGNQPQHF	TGTGCCAGCAGTCCGACAGGGGGGAATCAGCCCCAGCATTTT	TRBV12-3/TRBV12-4	few	TRBD1	TRBJ1-5
CASSLEGGKDTQYF	TGTGCCAGCAGCTTGGAGGGGGGCAAAGATACGCAGTATTTT	TRBV5-5	-	-	TRBJ2-3
CASSPPGLAGTDTQYF	TGTGCCAGCTCACCCCCGGGACTAGCGGGGACGGATACGCAGTATTTT	TRBV18	-	TRBD2	TRBJ2-3
CSATAGQGLNYEQYF	TGCAGTGCCACCGCCGGACAGGGTCTAAACTACGAGCAGTACTTC	TRBV20-1	few	TRBD1	TRBJ2-7
CASSLRDSPLHF	TGTGCCAGCAGTCTGAGGGATTCACCCCTCCACTTT	TRBV6-6	-	-	TRBJ1-6
CASSLLGLGGELFF	TGTGCCAGCAGCTTACTGGGGTTGGGCGGGGAGCTGTTTTTT	TRBV7-2	-	-	TRBJ2-2
CSVDLIGSSYNEQFF	TGCAGCGTTGATCTGATCGGGAGCTCCTACAATGAGCAGTTCTTC	TRBV29-1	few	-	TRBJ2-1
CASSPSFGEVDEKLFF	TGTGCCAGCTCCCCAAGCTTCGGGGAGGTGGATGAAAAACTGTTTTTT	TRBV18	-	-	TRBJ1-4
CASSLSPEGFGEQFF	TGTGCCAGCAGCTTATCACCGGAGGGGTTTGGGGAGCAGTTCTTC	TRBV7-3	-	-	TRBJ2-1
CASSPRQSRRLSGNTIYF	TGTGCCAGCTCACCAAGACAGTCACGACGCCTCTCTGGAAACACCATATATTTT	TRBV18	-	-	TRBJ1-3
CASSLGSKEGYGYTF	TGTGCCAGCAGCTTGGGATCCAAAGAGGGTTATGGCTACACCTTC	TRBV5-4	few	-	TRBJ1-2
CASSPGTDYYNEQFF	TGTGCCAGCAGCCCCGGGACAGACTATTACAATGAGCAGTTCTTC	TRBV5-4	-	TRBD1	TRBJ2-1
CSVVEQKSMNTEAFF	TGCAGCGTGGTTGAACAGAAGTCCATGAACACTGAAGCTTTCTTT	TRBV29-1	few	-	TRBJ1-1
CASSPGTSTYEQYF	TGTGCCAGCAGCCCCGGGACATCTACCTACGAGCAGTACTTC	TRBV3-1	few	-	TRBJ2-7
CASSSAAGGSYEQYF	TGTGCCAGCAGCTCGGCGGCGGGGGGCTCCTACGAGCAGTACTTC	TRBV6-5	many	TRBD2	TRBJ2-7
CASSDSDTGELFF	TGTGCCAGCAGTGACTCGGACACCGGGGAGCTGTTTTTT	TRBV6-4	medium-sized	-	TRBJ2-2
CASSLEAGAYNEQFF	TGTGCCAGCAGCTTAGAGGCAGGGGCTTACAATGAGCAGTTCTTC	TRBV11-3	many	-	TRBJ2-1
CASSFGEGRRYSNQPQHF	TGTGCCAGCAGTTTTGGGGAGGGCCGAAGGTATAGCAATCAGCCCCAGCATTTT	TRBV12-3/TRBV12-4	-	-	TRBJ1-5
CASSLIQGEITEAFF	TGTGCCAGCAGCCTAATACAGGGGGAAATAACTGAAGCTTTCTTT	TRBV14	few	TRBD1	TRBJ1-1
CSVGFFGANTEAFF	TGCAGCGTTGGGTTTTTCGGGGCGAACACTGAAGCTTTCTTT	TRBV29-1	-	-	TRBJ1-1
CSAIKGNQPQHF	TGCAGTGCTATAAAGGGCAATCAGCCCCAGCATTTT	TRBV20-1	many	-	TRBJ1-5
CASSKVSYRGKYNEQFF	TGTGCCAGCAGCAAAGTCTCCTACAGGGGGAAATACAATGAGCAGTTCTTC	TRBV21-1	-	-	TRBJ2-1
CASSQGRLDTDTQYF	TGCGCCAGCAGCCAAGGTAGACTAGACACAGATACGCAGTATTTT	TRBV4-3	few	-	TRBJ2-3
CSVEETDRGRKAFF	TGCAGCGTTGAAGAGACCGACAGGGGGCGGAAAGCTTTCTTT	TRBV29-1	many	TRBD1	TRBJ1-1
CASSSPTGVNTEAFF	TGTGCCAGCAGTTCCCCGACAGGGGTTAACACTGAAGCTTTCTTT	TRBV6-5	-	TRBD1	TRBJ1-1